A selection of T cell receptor beta chains follows, all from one sample in a study of blood T cell repertoires in COVID-19. TCRdb's copy holds only in-frame clones and misses some; the assay was immunoSEQ multiplex PCR. The data show more than 250,000 clones, 90% seen once. Material for sequencing was peripheral blood. The receptors were sampled from a woman aged 45 to 65 with COVID-19, enrolled during active disease. Each CDR3 is given with its conserved first and last residue. A D gene is named only where the DNA matches it firmly. Size tells how often a clone was seen (once, few, many) or the class of an expanded clone, and some rows leave it out.

d_call: NA; j_call: TRBJ2-7; cdr3_length: 13; clone_size: NA; v_call: TRBV5-1; cdr3_aa: CASSLLNSYEQYF; cdr3_nt: TGCGCCAGCAGCTTGCTAAACTCCTACGAGCAGTACTTC
d_call: TRBD2; j_call: TRBJ2-3; cdr3_length: 16; clone_size: NA; v_call: TRBV19; cdr3_aa: CASSSKAGGGTDTQYF; cdr3_nt: TGTGCCAGTAGCTCGAAAGCGGGAGGGGGCACAGATACGCAGTATTTT
d_call: TRBD2; j_call: TRBJ2-2; cdr3_length: 18; clone_size: NA; v_call: TRBV3-1/TRBV3-2; cdr3_aa: CASSQGLAGVLGGGELFF; cdr3_nt: TGTGCCAGCAGCCAGGGACTAGCGGGAGTGTTAGGAGGTGGGGAGCTGTTTTTT
d_call: NA; j_call: TRBJ2-7; cdr3_length: 13; clone_size: NA; v_call: TRBV4-2; cdr3_aa: CASSHLTSPEQYF; cdr3_nt: TGTGCCAGCAGCCACCTAACTAGCCCCGAGCAGTACTTC
d_call: NA; j_call: TRBJ1-1; cdr3_length: 13; clone_size: once; v_call: TRBV19; cdr3_aa: CASSIAKNTEAFF; cdr3_nt: TGTGCCAGTAGTATAGCAAAGAACACTGAAGCTTTCTTT
d_call: NA; j_call: TRBJ1-1; cdr3_length: 12; clone_size: once; v_call: TRBV7-9; cdr3_aa: CASSLALTEAFF; cdr3_nt: TGTGCCAGCAGCCTAGCCCTCACTGAAGCTTTCTTT
d_call: NA; j_call: TRBJ2-5; cdr3_length: 16; clone_size: NA; v_call: TRBV27; cdr3_aa: CASSPKPGLGVETQYF; cdr3_nt: TGTGCCAGCAGTCCAAAACCGGGACTGGGAGTGGAGACCCAGTACTTC
d_call: NA; j_call: TRBJ2-2; cdr3_length: 13; clone_size: NA; v_call: TRBV12-3/TRBV12-4; cdr3_aa: CASSLNYAGELFF; cdr3_nt: TGTGCCAGCAGTTTAAATTATGCCGGGGAGCTGTTTTTT
d_call: TRBD2; j_call: TRBJ2-1; cdr3_length: 15; clone_size: NA; v_call: TRBV2; cdr3_aa: CASSVRAGVAGEQFF; cdr3_nt: TGTGCCAGCAGTGTGCGGGCGGGAGTAGCTGGGGAGCAGTTCTTC
d_call: NA; j_call: TRBJ2-2; cdr3_length: 18; clone_size: NA; v_call: TRBV30; cdr3_aa: CAWKTRFDSVRTAGELFF; cdr3_nt: TGTGCCTGGAAGACTAGATTCGATTCGGTTCGTACTGCCGGGGAGCTGTTTTTT
d_call: TRBD1; j_call: TRBJ2-5; cdr3_length: 15; clone_size: NA; v_call: TRBV6-5; cdr3_aa: CASSASGTVQETQYF; cdr3_nt: TGTGCCAGCAGCGCATCCGGGACAGTTCAAGAGACCCAGTACTTC
d_call: TRBD2; j_call: TRBJ2-1; cdr3_length: 15; clone_size: NA; v_call: TRBV6-5; cdr3_aa: CASSSRLAGGNEQFF; cdr3_nt: TGTGCCAGCAGTTCTCGACTAGCGGGAGGAAATGAGCAGTTCTTC
d_call: NA; j_call: TRBJ2-1; cdr3_length: 15; clone_size: NA; v_call: TRBV5-1; cdr3_aa: CASSTRWEIRNEQFF; cdr3_nt: TGCGCCAGCAGCACCCGGTGGGAGATCAGGAATGAGCAGTTCTTC
d_call: NA; j_call: TRBJ2-3; cdr3_length: 15; clone_size: NA; v_call: TRBV5-4; cdr3_aa: CASSPGQRYTDTQYF; cdr3_nt: TGTGCCAGCAGCCCCGGACAGAGATACACAGATACGCAGTATTTT
d_call: NA; j_call: TRBJ2-6; cdr3_length: 15; clone_size: NA; v_call: TRBV14; cdr3_aa: CASSPQSPGANVLTF; cdr3_nt: TGTGCCAGCAGCCCTCAAAGCCCTGGGGCCAACGTCCTGACTTTC